Below are 10 T cell receptor beta chains sequenced from a single sample in a study of T cell repertoires in cytomegalovirus infection. TCRdb recomputed calls from the reads with MiXCR, one row per CDR3 protein. The repertoire includes about 530,000 distinct CDR3 sequences, less than 30% of them detected once, and over 10% sits in the top ten. The sequenced material came from PBMCs. The source of these receptors is a human donor in good health (CMV status not recorded). Some clones in this sample may be carry-over from other donors' samples.

The chain has TRBV6-2 or TRBV6-3 and TRBJ2-1; 7 bases fit TRBD1. V shed 10 bases and J 2 bases; nucleotides not matched to a gene: 8. Germline V CDR1 and CDR2: MNHEY, SVGEGT. The CDR3 sequence is 14 residues long. Written as DNA, the CDR3 is TGTGCCATCCACAGGGGTAGCGCCTACAATGAGCAGTTCTTC. This codes for CAIHRGSAYNEQFF.

Only a few counts were recorded for this clonotype. The chain carries TRBV5-1 and TRBJ2-1; D call uncertain. The germline CDR1 and CDR2 sequences are SGHRS and YFSETQ. CDR3 length: 14 residues. Trimming removed 2 bases at V and 5 bases at J, with 11 bases between. The CDR3 DNA is TGCGCCAGCAGCTTCGGCACTACCAACAATGAGCAGTTCTTC. It codes for CASSFGTTNNEQFF.

V and J are TRBV4-3 and TRBJ1-4; 7 positions agree with TRBD1. V gave up 4 bases and J gave up 5 bases; unmatched junction bases: 7. CDR1 is LGHNA and CDR2 is YSLEER in the germline V gene. This CDR3 has 15 residues. For the CDR3, the DNA is TGCGCCAGCAGCCCTACAGGGGACCCAAATGAAAAACTGTTTTTT. Its translation is CASSPTGDPNEKLFF.

The V gene is TRBV6-5, the J gene TRBJ1-1; D uncertain. CDR3 length: 12 residues. CDR1 and CDR2 (germline): MNHEY, SVGAGI. The germline V and J ends were trimmed by 6 bases and 5 bases, with 10 bases remaining between them. The CDR3 DNA reads as TGTGCCAGCAGCCACTCATCAACTGAAGCTTTCTTT. This gives the protein CASSHSSTEAFF.

The chain recombines TRBV12-3 or TRBV12-4 with TRBJ1-1; D uncertain. The CDR3 spans 11 residues. Deletions cut 6 bases from V and 7 bases from J, with 9 bases between. Here the CDR3 reads CASSWGLEAFF. Here the CDR3 DNA reads TGTGCCAGCAGCTGGGGTCTTGAAGCTTTCTTT.

In this sample, this clonotype turned up a few times. This sequence joins TRBV11-2 and TRBJ1-1; 8 bases are a match to TRBD1. Trimming cost V 5 bases and J 1 base; bases outside gene matches: 6. The V gene's germline CDR1 is SGHAT and CDR2 FQNNGV. The CDR3 spans 15 residues. The CDR3 loop is CASSPQGARNTEAFF. In DNA form, the CDR3 reads TGTGCCAGCAGCCCCCAGGGGGCAAGGAACACTGAAGCTTTCTTT.

The chain combines TRBV10-3 with TRBJ2-1; 7 positions agree with TRBD2. The germline V gene encodes CDR1 ENHRY and CDR2 SYGVKD. This CDR3 contains 15 residues. Germline trimming cut 2 bases from V and 0 bases from J; bases unmatched to any gene: 1. CDR3 coding DNA: TGTGCCATCAGTGAGACGGGGGGCTCCTACAATGAGCAGTTCTTC. Translating it yields CAISETGGSYNEQFF.

CDR3 nucleotide sequence: TGTGCCAGCAGTCCTGACGAACGCTCGGATCAGCCCCAGCATTTT. Amino acids: CASSPDERSDQPQHF. The chain links TRBV6-2 or TRBV6-3 to TRBJ1-5; D is uncertain. CDR3 length: 15 residues. V was shortened by 5 bases and J by 5 bases, with 16 bases between the two germline ends. Germline assignment: CDR1 MNHEY and CDR2 SVGEGT.

The V and J genes are TRBV7-9 and TRBJ2-3; weak D call: TRBD2 (6 bases). Germline V lookup: CDR1 SEHNR, CDR2 FQNEAQ (reference sequence). V dropped 5 bases and J dropped 6 bases, with 15 bases sitting between them. This CDR3 comprises 14 residues. In DNA form, the CDR3 reads TGTGCCAGCAGCCCGGGCGGGGCCTCGGATACGCAGTATTTT. It encodes CASSPGGASDTQYF.

V is TRBV7-9 and J is TRBJ1-5; D remains ambiguous. The CDR3 is 12 residues long. V shed 1 base and J shed 9 bases, with 7 bases lying between them. Germline CDR1 is SEHNR and CDR2 is FQNEAQ (reference sequence). CDR3 loop: CASSLDERPQHF. DNA for the CDR3: TGTGCCAGCAGCTTAGATGAGCGGCCCCAGCATTTT.